What follows describes a single T cell receptor (beta chain). These data are taken from a study of T-cell memory formation after mild COVID-19. TCRdb re-called the 5' RACE reads through MiXCR, storing one row per CDR3 protein. This repertoire shows hundreds of thousands of distinct CDR3 sequences, about 17% found once; its top ten account for 20% to 25%. CDR1 and CDR2 (germline): LNHNV, YYDKDF (reference sequence). The CDR3 totals 17 residues. Trimming pared 5 bases from V and 1 base from J, leaving 21 bases between. V is TRBV15 and J is TRBJ2-7, with D perhaps assigned TRBD1 or TRBD2 (5 bases each). The TCR originated in a man aged 18 to 29 who had mild COVID-19 (a few samples of this study predate the infection). Cell type and time point are not known. Sequencing was done on a sample of PBMCs or a T cell subset sorted from them (not recorded which). The DNA of the CDR3 is TGTGCCACCAGCGACTACGTCAGGGACGGGGCTTCCTACGAGCAGTACTTC. Its translation is CATSDYVRDGASYEQYF. Filled out from reference TRBV15 and TRBJ2-7, the complete variable domain reads DAMVIQNPRYQVTQFGKPVTLSCSQTLNHNVMYWYQQKSSQAPKLLFHYYDKDFNNEADTPDNFQSRRPNTSFCFLDIRSPGLGDTAMYLCATSDYVRDGASYEQYFGPGTRLTVT.